The subject of this entry is one TCR beta chain. Participating donors were healthy, HIV-negative adults free of recent acute infections or vaccinations. Every donor, a Caucasian adult, lived in Nashville, Tennessee. Into CD45RA+ naive and CD45RA-negative memory subsets, the CD4+ cells were split. TCRdb keeps only in-frame clones here, not all; method: immunoSEQ multiplex PCR. The sample holds around 940,000 clones, approximately 80% seen once. Germline-derived CDR1 and CDR2 are SGHDT and YYEEEE. The trim removed 6 bases at V and 0 bases at J, leaving 4 bases unmatched. The CDR3 spans 15 residues. The entry originates in a study of shared clonotypes between healthy human individuals.

The rearrangement joins TRBV5-6 to TRBJ2-2, with 8 bases fitting TRBD2. The source material was memory CD4+ T cells sorted from blood. The subset here: CD45RA-negative fraction. The TCR comes from a man aged 18-30 years in good health. The CDR3 coding sequence is TGTGCCAGCATACGTAGCGGGACGAACACCGGGGAGCTGTTTTTT. Translated, it gives CASIRSGTNTGELFF.